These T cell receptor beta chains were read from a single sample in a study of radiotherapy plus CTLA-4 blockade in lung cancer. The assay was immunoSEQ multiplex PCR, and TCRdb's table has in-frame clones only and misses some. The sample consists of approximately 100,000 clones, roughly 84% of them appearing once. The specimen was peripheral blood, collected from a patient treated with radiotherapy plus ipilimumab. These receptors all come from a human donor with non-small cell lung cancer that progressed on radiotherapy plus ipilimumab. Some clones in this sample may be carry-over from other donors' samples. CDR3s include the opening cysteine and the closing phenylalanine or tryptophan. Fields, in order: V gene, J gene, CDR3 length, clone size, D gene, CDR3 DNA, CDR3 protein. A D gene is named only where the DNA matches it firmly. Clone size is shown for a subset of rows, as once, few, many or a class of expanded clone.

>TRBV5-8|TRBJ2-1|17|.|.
TGTGCCAGCAGCTTGGTCGTGGGATTTTACTCCTACAATGAGCAGTTCTTC
CASSLVVGFYSYNEQFF
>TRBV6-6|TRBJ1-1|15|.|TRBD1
TGTGCCAGCAGTTATCCACAGGGGGGGAGGACTGAAGCTTTCTTT
CASSYPQGGRTEAFF
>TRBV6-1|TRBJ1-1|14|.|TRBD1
TGTGCCAGCATGTGGGGACAGCAAAACACTGAAGCTTTCTTT
CASMWGQQNTEAFF
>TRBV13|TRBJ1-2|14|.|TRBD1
TGTGCCAGCAGCGGCGGACAGGGCTCCTATGGCTACACCTTC
CASSGGQGSYGYTF
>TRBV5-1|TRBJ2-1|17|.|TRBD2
TGCGCCAGCAGCTTTACTAGCGCCTCTAGCTCCTACAATGAGCAGTTCTTC
CASSFTSASSSYNEQFF
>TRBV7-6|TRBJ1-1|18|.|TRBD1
TGTGCCAGCAGCTCCCAACCGCTTGGGACAGGAATGAACACTGAAGCTTTCTTT
CASSSQPLGTGMNTEAFF
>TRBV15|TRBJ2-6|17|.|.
TGTGCCACCAGCAGAAGCTTCGGGCGGGCGGGGGCCAACGTCCTGACTTTC
CATSRSFGRAGANVLTF
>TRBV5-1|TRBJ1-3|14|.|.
TGCGCCAGCAGCTTGCAAGGGGCTGGAAACACCATATATTTT
CASSLQGAGNTIYF
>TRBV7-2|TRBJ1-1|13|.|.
TGTGCCAGCAGCTTCAACCTAGGAGGTCAGGCTTTCTTT
CASSFNLGGQAFF
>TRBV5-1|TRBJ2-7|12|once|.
TGCGCCAGCAGCCCCTCCTTCCACGAGCAGTACTTC
CASSPSFHEQYF
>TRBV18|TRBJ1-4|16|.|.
TGTGCCAGCTCAGTACTTGTTGGGACGACTAATGAAAAACTGTTTTTT
CASSVLVGTTNEKLFF
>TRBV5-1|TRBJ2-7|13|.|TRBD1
TGCGCCAGCAGCGGGGGACAGCTCTACGAGCAGTACTTC
CASSGGQLYEQYF
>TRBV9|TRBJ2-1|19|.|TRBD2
TGTGCCAGCAGCGTAGAGGACGGGCCCGGGAGGGACCGATACAATGAGCAGTTCTTC
CASSVEDGPGRDRYNEQFF
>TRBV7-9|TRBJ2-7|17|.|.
TGTGCCAGCAGCTTAATGGAGCCGGGACGATCACCCTACGAGCAGTACTTC
CASSLMEPGRSPYEQYF
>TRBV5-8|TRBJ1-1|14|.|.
TGTGCCAGCAGCTGGGGGGAGATGAACACTGAAGCTTTCTTT
CASSWGEMNTEAFF
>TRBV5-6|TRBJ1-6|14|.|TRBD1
TGTGCCAGCAGCTCCAGACAGGGAGCTTCACCCCTCCACTTT
CASSSRQGASPLHF
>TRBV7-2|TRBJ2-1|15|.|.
TGTGCCAGCAGGGACTTAGGTCGGTCTTACAATGAGCAGTTCTTC
CASRDLGRSYNEQFF
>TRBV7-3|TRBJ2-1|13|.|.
TGTGCCAGCAGCTTCGGGATTTACAATGAGCAGTTCTTC
CASSFGIYNEQFF
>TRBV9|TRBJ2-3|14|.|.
TGTGCCAGCAGCCTCGTCTCTAGCACAGATACGCAGTATTTT
CASSLVSSTDTQYF
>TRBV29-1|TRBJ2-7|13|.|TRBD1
TGCAGCGTCGAGGGACAGGCCAACTACGAGCAGTACTTC
CSVEGQANYEQYF
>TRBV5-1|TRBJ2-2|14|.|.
TGCGCCAGCAGCGGGCAGGGGACAACCGGCGAGCTGTTTTTT
CASSGQGTTGELFF
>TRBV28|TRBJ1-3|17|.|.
TGTGCCAGCAGGAACCCTCCGGGACGGATCTCTGGAAACACCATATATTTT
CASRNPPGRISGNTIYF
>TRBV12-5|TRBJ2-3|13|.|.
TGTGCTAGTGGCAGGACCTTATCAGATACGCAGTATTTT
CASGRTLSDTQYF
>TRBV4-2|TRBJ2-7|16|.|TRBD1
TGTGCCAGCAGCCAAGATGCAGGACAGGGAGGAATAGGGCAGTACTTC
CASSQDAGQGGIGQYF
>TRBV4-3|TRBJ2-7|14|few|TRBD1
TGCGCCAGCAAGGGGGACAGAGGCTCTGCCGAGCAGTACTTC
CASKGDRGSAEQYF
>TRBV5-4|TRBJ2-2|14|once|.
TGTGCCAGCAGCTTGTGGCAGAGCACCGGGGAGCTGTTTTTT
CASSLWQSTGELFF
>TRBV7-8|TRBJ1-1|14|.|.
TGTGCCAGCAGCTCCGGACAGCCGAACACTGAAGCTTTCTTT
CASSSGQPNTEAFF
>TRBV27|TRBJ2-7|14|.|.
TGTGCCAGCAGTTTATACGGTGGGAGAGGCGAGCAGTACTTC
CASSLYGGRGEQYF
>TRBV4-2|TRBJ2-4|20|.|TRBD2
TGTGCCAGCAGCCAAGATCACAGCGGGGGGCGAAGATTAGCCAAAAACATTCAGTACTTC
CASSQDHSGGRRLAKNIQYF
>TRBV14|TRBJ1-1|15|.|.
TGTGCCAGCAGCCAAGATCTGGGCCGTAACACTGAAGCTTTCTTT
CASSQDLGRNTEAFF
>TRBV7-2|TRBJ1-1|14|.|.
TGTGCCAGCAGCTTACAGGCGGGAGACACTGAAGCTTTCTTT
CASSLQAGDTEAFF
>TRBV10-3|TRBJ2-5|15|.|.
TGTGCCATCAGTGAGGCTAGCGATATCAAAGAGACCCAGTACTTC
CAISEASDIKETQYF
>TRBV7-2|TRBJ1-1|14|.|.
TGTGCCAGCAGCCGGGGACGGTTGAACACTGAAGCTTTCTTT
CASSRGRLNTEAFF
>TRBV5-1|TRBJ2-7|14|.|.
TGCGCCAGCAGAAGACTTCACTCCTCCTACGAGCAGTACTTC
CASRRLHSSYEQYF
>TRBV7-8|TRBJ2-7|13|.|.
TGTGCCAGCAGCTTCCGGGATACCTACGAGCAGTACTTC
CASSFRDTYEQYF
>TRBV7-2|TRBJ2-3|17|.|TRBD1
TGTGCCAGCAGCCGTCCACGGACAGGTATGGTTCCAGATACGCAGTATTTT
CASSRPRTGMVPDTQYF
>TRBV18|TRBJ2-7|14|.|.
TGTGCCAGCTCACCATTCGGGGACTCCTACGAGCAGTACTTC
CASSPFGDSYEQYF
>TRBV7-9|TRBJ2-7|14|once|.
TGTGCCAGCAGCTTAGGTGGCAGGTTCTACGAGCAGTACTTC
CASSLGGRFYEQYF
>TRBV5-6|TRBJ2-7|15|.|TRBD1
TGTGCCAGCAGCTGGCCCGGGACAGGGAGGTACGAGCAGTACTTC
CASSWPGTGRYEQYF
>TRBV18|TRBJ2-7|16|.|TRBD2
TGTGCCAGCTCACCACGGACTAGCGGGGGCGGTTACGAGCAGTACTTC
CASSPRTSGGGYEQYF
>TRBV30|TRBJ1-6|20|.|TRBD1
TGTGCCTGGAGTGTACAAATGGTGGGTTGGACAGGGGCCCTTAATTCACCCCTCCACTTT
CAWSVQMVGWTGALNSPLHF
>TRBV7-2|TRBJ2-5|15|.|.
TGTGCCAGCAGCCCTTGGACAGCCTCCCGGGAGACCCAGTACTTC
CASSPWTASRETQYF
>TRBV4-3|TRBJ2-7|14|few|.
TGCGCCAGCAGCCAAGGAGTGGTGGACGGCGAGCAGTACTTC
CASSQGVVDGEQYF
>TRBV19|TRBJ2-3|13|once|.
TGTGCCAGCAGACAGGGAGGGACAGATACGCAGTATTTT
CASRQGGTDTQYF
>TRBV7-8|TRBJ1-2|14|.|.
TGTGCCAGCAGCTTAGAGGGGTTTAACTATGGCTACACCTTC
CASSLEGFNYGYTF
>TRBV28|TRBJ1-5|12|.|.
TGTGCCAGCAGTTTATTCCGTCAGCCCCAGCATTTT
CASSLFRQPQHF
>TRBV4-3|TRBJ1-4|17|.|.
TGCGCCAGCAGCCAAGATGGGAGGGGAAGAACTAATGAAAAACTGTTTTTT
CASSQDGRGRTNEKLFF
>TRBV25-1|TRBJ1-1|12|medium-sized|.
TGTGCCAGCAGTGAGGCGAACACTGAAGCTTTCTTT
CASSEANTEAFF
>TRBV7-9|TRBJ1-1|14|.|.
TGTGCCAGCAGCTCCTATCTGGGGGGGACTGAAGCTTTCTTT
CASSSYLGGTEAFF
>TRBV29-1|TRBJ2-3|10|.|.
TGCAGCGTTGACACAGATACGCAGTATTTT
CSVDTDTQYF
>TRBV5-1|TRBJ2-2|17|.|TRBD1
TGCGCCAGCAGCTTGGGGCCGGGACAGGGGTATGGCGGGGAGCTGTTTTTT
CASSLGPGQGYGGELFF